One sample yielded the 20 T cell receptor beta chains listed below, sequenced in a study of regulatory T cells in long-lasting Graves disease. Time point meaning: newly diagnosed GD, antithyroid drugs for less than 3 months. PBMC RNA was the source of the TCR library. Arm-PCR of CDR3 regions and iRepertoire HTBI primers were used to build TCR beta libraries. TCRdb analysed the multiplex PCR reads with MiXCR anew, one entry per CDR3 protein. Here the sample spans about 430,000 distinct CDR3 sequences, about 15% being singletons. Separately, the same data were catalogued under a study of T cells in Graves' hyperthyroidism and ophthalmopathy.

The starting material was peripheral blood mononuclear cells (PBMCs), obtained at new diagnosis, from a patient treated with antithyroid drugs. The source of these receptors is a woman aged 40 to 50 with Graves disease.

This clonotype has only a few counts. The CDR3 spells CASSPTANQETQYF. The CDR3 nucleotides read TGTGCCAGCAGCCCTACAGCAAACCAAGAGACCCAGTACTTC. The V call is TRBV7-2, the J call TRBJ2-5; D unresolved. This CDR3 region has 14 residues. Germline V gene lookup returns CDR1 SGHTA and CDR2 FQGNSA. V lost 5 bases and J 0 bases, leaving 10 bases between the germline ends.

The sample holds a few counts of this clonotype. The V call is TRBV19, the J call TRBJ1-2, with TRBD1 matching over 10 bases. The CDR3 has 13 amino acids. The V and J ends lost 7 bases and 4 bases, in that order; junction bases with no gene match: 3. The germline gives CDR1 LNHDA, CDR2 SQIVND (reference sequence). The CDR3 region has the DNA TGTGCCAGTAATCGGGACAGGGGCTATGGCTACACCTTC. Protein: CASNRDRGYGYTF.

At least ten counts were recorded for this clonotype. This sequence joins TRBV12-3 or TRBV12-4 and TRBJ1-4; D gene unclear. CDR3 size: 16 residues. Deletions cut 1 base from V and 0 bases from J, with 9 bases between. CDR3 region: CASSLVVPTTNEKLFF. The CDR3 nucleotides read TGTGCCAGCAGTTTAGTGGTACCGACAACTAATGAAAAACTGTTTTTT.

The rearrangement joins TRBV5-1 to TRBJ2-5, with D hard to call. This CDR3 region has 13 residues. Germline V CDR1 and CDR2: SGHRS, YFSETQ. The V and J ends lost 4 bases and 3 bases respectively, with 10 bases between them. The CDR3 sequence: CASSPRFEETQYF. The CDR3 region has the DNA TGCGCCAGCAGCCCCAGATTTGAAGAGACCCAGTACTTC.

This clonotype came up a few times. The chain carries TRBV5-8 and TRBJ2-3; D ambiguous. The V end was cut by 3 bases, the J end by 0 bases, with 14 bases between. Germline loops: CDR1 SGHTS, CDR2 YDEGEE. CDR3 size: 16 residues. The CDR3 sequence: CASSSINTASTDTQYF. CDR3 coding DNA: TGTGCCAGCAGCTCAATAAACACGGCTAGCACAGATACGCAGTATTTT.

This clonotype was observed many times. The chain is built from TRBV7-2 and TRBJ1-6; no clear D. V lost 1 base and J 14 bases, leaving 9 bases between the germline ends. Germline V CDR1 and CDR2: SGHTA, FQGNSA. CDR3 length equals 12 residues. The CDR3, as DNA: TGTGCCAGCAGCTTAGAACGGGTGGCCCTCCACTTT. Translating it yields CASSLERVALHF.

Comment on this clonotype: A much larger clone is a single base away; this may be a read error. The V call is TRBV7-9, the J call TRBJ1-1; D gene ambiguous. The CDR3 loop spans 16 amino acids. Germline V gene data show CDR1 as SEHNR and CDR2 as FQNEAQ (reference sequence). Trimming took 6 bases from V and 8 from J, leaving 25 bases between them. The CDR3 loop reads CASSSFGGVRSLEAFF. CDR3 DNA sequence: TGTGCCAGCAGTTCCTTTGGTGGAGTGCGAAGCCTCGAAGCTTTCTTT.

The sample holds many counts of this clonotype. The chain couples TRBV20-1 to TRBJ2-3; D is unresolved. This CDR3 region has 15 residues. Deletions cut 4 bases from V and 2 bases from J, with 16 bases between. Germline V gene data show CDR1 as DFQATT and CDR2 as SNEGSKA (reference sequence). The CDR3 DNA reads as TGCAGTGCTACACTCGGCGTTGGTGACACAGATACGCAGTATTTT. Residues: CSATLGVGDTDTQYF.

DNA for the CDR3: TGTGCCAGCAGTTTGACGGCAGGGGGTCCTGAAGCTTTCTTT. This translates into CASSLTAGGPEAFF. The chain employs TRBV12-3 or TRBV12-4 and TRBJ1-1, with TRBD1 matching over 7 bases. V was pared by 3 bases and J by 6 bases, with 7 bases of the junction left unmatched. The CDR3 has 14 residues.

At least ten counts were recorded for this clonotype. The V gene is TRBV20-1, the J gene TRBJ2-5; D gene uncertain. The CDR3 has 13 amino acids. V was cut by 3 bases and J by 2 bases, with 10 bases left in between. Per germline, CDR1 DFQATT and CDR2 SNEGSKA (reference sequence). The CDR3 DNA follows: TGCAGTGCTAGGACCGACATTCAAGAGACCCAGTACTTC. It codes for CSARTDIQETQYF.

At least ten counts were recorded for this clonotype. The chain employs TRBV6-2 or TRBV6-3 and TRBJ2-3, with D maybe TRBD1 (6 bases). The CDR3 has 13 amino acids. The germline V gene encodes CDR1 MNHEY and CDR2 SVGEGT. Trimming took off 6 bases at V and 1 base at J, with 8 bases between the two ends. DNA of the CDR3: TGTGCCAGCAGCCGGACAGGCACAGATACGCAGTATTTT. This encodes CASSRTGTDTQYF.

The count of this clonotype is one. A much larger clone is a single base away; this may be a read error. Since the CDR3 does not end with the conserved phenylalanine or tryptophan, this likely comes from a read error. V gene TRBV19 combines with J gene TRBJ2-7; no clear D gene. There are 14 residues in the CDR3. Trimming stripped 5 bases from V and 2 bases from J, with 13 bases between. Germline assignment: CDR1 LNHDA and CDR2 SQIVND (reference sequence). CDR3 nucleotides: TGTGCCAGTAGTCATGGCAGTGCCCCCTACGAGCAGTACCTC. Translation gives CASSHGSAPYEQYL.

The table lists this clonotype with many counts. The gene calls are TRBV5-1 and TRBJ2-1; possibly TRBD2 for D (6 bases). There are 15 residues in the CDR3. Germline V gives CDR1 SGHRS, CDR2 YFSETQ. The V end lost 7 bases, the J end lost 0 bases, and 14 bases lay between the germline ends. The CDR3 DNA sequence: TGCGCCAGCGGGAGCGGGCCTAGCTCCTACAATGAGCAGTTCTTC. Its translation: CASGSGPSSYNEQFF.

This clonotype was detected ten times or more. The chain links TRBV10-3 to TRBJ2-3, with TRBD2 identical over 8 bases. Germline-derived CDR1 and CDR2 are ENHRY and SYGVKD. The CDR3 spans 18 residues. The junction had 12 bases not matched to a gene; V was cut back by 0 bases and J by 4 bases. CDR3 in amino acids: CAISESGGSGSTADTQYF. CDR3 bases: TGTGCCATCAGTGAGTCGGGAGGGAGCGGGAGTACTGCAGATACGCAGTATTTT.

This clonotype was found many times. The V call is TRBV7-2, the J call TRBJ2-1, with 8 bases identical to TRBD2. The CDR3 contains 15 residues. Germline-derived CDR1 and CDR2 are SGHTA and FQGNSA. Unmatched junction bases numbered 11, after V lost 3 bases and J lost 10 bases. CDR3 DNA: TGTGCCAGCAGCTTCAAACGGGAGGGCCCTCGGGAGCAGTTCTTC. Protein sequence: CASSFKREGPREQFF.

This clonotype was counted many times. J is TRBJ1-4 and V is TRBV28; the match to TRBD1 covers 9 bases. The germline V gene has CDR1 MDHEN and CDR2 SYDVKM. The CDR3 is made up of 16 amino acids. V gave up 8 bases and J gave up 0 bases; unmatched junction bases: 7. The CDR3 bases are TGTGCCAGCTGCGACAGGGGGGGTGCAACTAATGAAAAACTGTTTTTT. Its protein product is CASCDRGGATNEKLFF.

Concerning this clonotype: Germline is not matched at one junction end, which may reflect a read error. The CDR3 sequence is CAGSLGQGPGELFF. DNA of the CDR3: TGCGCCGGCAGCTTGGGACAGGGCCCCGGGGAGCTGTTTTTT. This rearrangement joins TRBV5-1 to TRBJ2-2; 9 positions match TRBD1. The CDR3 contains 14 residues. Per the germline V gene, CDR1 is SGHRS and CDR2 is YFSETQ. The full variable domain, completed using reference TRBV5-1 and TRBJ2-2, is KAGVTQTPRYLIKTRGQQVTLSCSPISGHRSVSWYQQTPGQGLQFLFEYFSETQRNKGNFPGRFSGRQFSNSRSEMNVSTLELGDSALYLCAGSLGQGPGELFFGEGSRLTVL.

This clonotype was seen many times. For the CDR3, the DNA is TGTGCCAGCAGCCCCCGGGAGCGGTACTCCTACAATGAGCAGTTCTTC. It yields the protein CASSPRERYSYNEQFF. J is TRBJ2-1 and V is TRBV7-2, with D perhaps TRBD2 (6 bases). The CDR3 extends over 16 amino acids. The germline V and J ends were trimmed by 5 bases and 0 bases, with 14 bases remaining between them. Germline loops: CDR1 SGHTA, CDR2 FQGNSA. Looking up the rest from reference TRBV7-2 and TRBJ2-1 gives the full variable domain: GAGVSQSPSNKVTEKGKDVELRCDPISGHTALYWYRQSLGQGLEFLIYFQGNSAPDKSGLPSDRFSAERTGGSVSTLTIQRTQQEDSAVYLCASSPRERYSYNEQFFGPGTRLTVL.

This clonotype occurred many times. V and J are TRBV18 and TRBJ2-7, with D tentatively TRBD1 (6 bases). The CDR3 contains 16 residues. Germline lookup yields CDR1 KGHSH and CDR2 LQKENI. With 0 bases removed from V and 7 bases from J, the gap between germline ends came to 19 bases. The CDR3 sequence is CASSPPMTQGSREQYF. The CDR3 DNA sequence: TGTGCCAGCTCACCACCGATGACACAGGGTTCGCGGGAGCAGTACTTC.

This clonotype was counted a few times. The chain joins TRBV7-9 to TRBJ1-4; D is unclear. CDR3 length equals 16 residues. In germline, CDR1 is SEHNR, CDR2 FQNEAQ (reference sequence). Trimming stripped 1 base from V and 7 bases from J, with 16 bases between. This chain's CDR3 is CASSLGYEEYLEKLFF. In nucleotides, the CDR3 is TGTGCCAGCAGCTTAGGTTATGAGGAATACCTTGAAAAACTGTTTTTT.